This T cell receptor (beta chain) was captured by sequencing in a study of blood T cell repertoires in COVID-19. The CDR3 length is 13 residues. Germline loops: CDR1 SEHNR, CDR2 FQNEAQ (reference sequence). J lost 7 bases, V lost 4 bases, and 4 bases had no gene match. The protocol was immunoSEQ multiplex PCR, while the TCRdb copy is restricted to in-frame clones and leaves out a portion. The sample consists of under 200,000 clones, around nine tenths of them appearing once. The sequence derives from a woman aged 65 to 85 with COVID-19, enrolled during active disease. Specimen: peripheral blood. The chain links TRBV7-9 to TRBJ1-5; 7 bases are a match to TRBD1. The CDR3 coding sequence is TGTGCCAGCAGCTCCGGGACAGTCCAGCCCCAGCATTTT. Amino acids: CASSSGTVQPQHF. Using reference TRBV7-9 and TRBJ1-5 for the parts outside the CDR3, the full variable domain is DTGVSQNPRHKITKRGQNVTFRCDPISEHNRLYWYRQTLGQGPEFLTYFQNEAQLEKSRLLSDRFSAERPKGSFSTLEIQRTEQGDSAMYLCASSSGTVQPQHFGDGTRLSIL.